This TCR beta chain was observed in a study of CD8+CD57+ T cells in acquired aplastic anemia. Across the study: Sorting CD4+ and CD8+ cells gave DNA averaging approximately 3 ug. Regarding the study as a whole: No significant patient-versus-control difference appeared in CD8+ Simpson's diversity. Patients and controls shared just under 30 CD8+ CDR3 sequences.

Template material for TCR beta VDJ and CDR3 profiling consisted of genomic DNA. Using its own MiXCR run on the reads, TCRdb lists one record per CDR3 protein. This table holds hundreds of thousands of distinct CDR3 sequences, 55% to 70% found once. This clonotype was found once. Its antigen is undetermined. Relative to the germline gene, one junction end is altered; a read error may explain this. The CDR3 length is 14 residues. CDR1 and CDR2 (germline): SGHTA, FQGTGA. The sample taken for sequencing was sorted CD4+, CD8+, or CD8+CD57+ T cells (not recorded which) from PBMCs. The chain is built from TRBV7-3 and TRBJ2-3; the D is unclear. This receptor was identified in a human donor in good health, serving as a control. The CDR3: CASSFRPPADTQSF. In nucleotides, the CDR3 is TGTGCCAGCAGCTTCAGGCCGCCGGCAGATACGCAGTCTTTT.